The T cell receptor (beta chain) under discussion was sequenced for a study of blood T cell repertoires in COVID-19. Study-wide context: Sample material is recorded as cDNA or gDNA derived from T cells, B-cell-depleted T cells, or PBMCs.

Using immunoSEQ multiplex PCR, the repertoire was profiled, and TCRdb retains in-frame clones only, with some absent. The data show fewer than 200,000 clones, 70% to 90% seen once. Germline V gene data show CDR1 as MGHRA and CDR2 as YSYEKL. This CDR3 has 18 residues. J was trimmed by 4 bases and V by 0 bases; bases with no gene match: 11. This chain connects TRBV4-1 to TRBJ2-5; 10 positions agree with TRBD2. The material sequenced was peripheral blood. This TCR was recovered from a woman aged 45-65 years with COVID-19, enrolled during active disease. CDR3 sequence reads: CASSQDLGSGGGRETQYF. For the CDR3, the DNA is TGCGCCAGCAGCCAAGATCTTGGGAGCGGGGGGGGAAGAGAGACCCAGTACTTC.